This TCR beta chain appears in the sequencing data of a study of T cell repertoires in cytomegalovirus infection. TCRdb re-analysed the reads in MiXCR, keeping a single row per CDR3 protein. This sample carries about 190,000 distinct CDR3 sequences, roughly 27% of them seen once, and the ten largest clones take just over 30%. The CDR3 contains 13 residues. Trimming pared 1 base from V and 7 bases from J, leaving 10 bases between. Germline-derived CDR1 and CDR2 are SGHVS and FQNEAQ. The sample was PBMCs. This receptor was obtained from a human donor in good health (CMV status not recorded). Some clones in this sample may be carry-over from other donors' samples. The genes are TRBV7-8 and TRBJ2-5, with D perhaps assigned TRBD1 or TRBD2 (5 bases each). The CDR3 loop is CASSLGGDGTQYF. The CDR3 DNA is TGTGCCAGCAGCTTAGGAGGGGACGGGACCCAGTACTTC. The full variable domain, with the rest looked up from reference TRBV7-8 and TRBJ2-5, is GAGVSQSPRYKVAKRGQDVALRCDPISGHVSLFWYQQALGQGPEFLTYFQNEAQLDKSGLPSDRFFAERPEGSVSTLKIQRTQQEDSAVYLCASSLGGDGTQYFGPGTRLLVL.